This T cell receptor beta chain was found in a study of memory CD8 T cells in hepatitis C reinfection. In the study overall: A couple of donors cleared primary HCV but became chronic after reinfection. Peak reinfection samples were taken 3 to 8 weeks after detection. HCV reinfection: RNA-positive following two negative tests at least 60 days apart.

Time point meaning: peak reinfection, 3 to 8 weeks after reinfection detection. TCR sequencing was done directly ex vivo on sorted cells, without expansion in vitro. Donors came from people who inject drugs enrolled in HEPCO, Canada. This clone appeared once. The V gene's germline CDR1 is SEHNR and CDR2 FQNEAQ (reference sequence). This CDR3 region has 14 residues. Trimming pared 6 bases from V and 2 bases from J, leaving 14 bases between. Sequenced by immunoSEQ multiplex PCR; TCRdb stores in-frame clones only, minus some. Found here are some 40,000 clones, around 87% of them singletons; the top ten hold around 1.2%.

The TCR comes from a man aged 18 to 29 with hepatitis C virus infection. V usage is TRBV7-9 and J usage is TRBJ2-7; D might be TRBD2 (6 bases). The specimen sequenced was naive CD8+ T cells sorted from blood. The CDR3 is CASSSGTPAYEQYF. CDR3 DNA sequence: TGTGCCAGCAGTTCAGGGACTCCGGCCTACGAGCAGTACTTC.